The rows below give T cell receptor beta chains drawn from one sample of a study of human T cells and chemical hapten exposure. TCRdb fed the RACE reads into MiXCR, producing one record per CDR3 protein. The profile shows roughly 120,000 distinct CDR3 sequences, roughly a tenth of them singletons. The material sequenced was whole blood, taken in connection with sensitization to the hapten diphenylcyclopropenone (DPC). The receptor set was obtained from a woman in her thirties or forties with alopecia areata. Some clones in this sample may be carry-over from other donors' samples. Both conserved end residues are part of each CDR3. D genes are given only for firm matches. Size is omitted from some rows. Given values are once, few, many or a class for expanded clones.

D gene,clone size,J gene,V gene,CDR3 protein,CDR3 DNA
TRBD2,.,TRBJ2-3,TRBV12-3/TRBV12-4,CASSHGTSGGAGTDTQYF,TGTGCCAGCAGTCACGGGACTAGCGGGGGGGCCGGTACAGATACGCAGTATTTT
TRBD2,many,TRBJ2-1,TRBV7-6,CASSLAGGVNEQFF,TGTGCCAGCAGCCTAGCGGGCGGGGTCAATGAGCAGTTCTTC
.,few,TRBJ2-5,TRBV7-9,CASSLDPAGAETQYF,TGTGCCAGCAGCTTAGATCCCGCGGGGGCAGAGACCCAGTACTTC
TRBD2,many,TRBJ2-5,TRBV12-3/TRBV12-4,CASSPGLAGFQETQYF,TGTGCCAGCAGTCCAGGACTAGCGGGGTTTCAAGAGACCCAGTACTTC
.,.,TRBJ1-5,TRBV2,CASRAAGNQPQHF,TGTGCCAGCAGAGCTGCGGGCAATCAGCCCCAGCATTTT
TRBD1,.,TRBJ1-5,TRBV19,CASSRQGGNQPQHF,TGTGCCAGTAGTAGACAGGGCGGCAATCAGCCCCAGCATTTT
.,few,TRBJ1-1,TRBV11-3,CASSQTSNAGAFF,TGTGCCAGCAGCCAGACGAGTAACGCTGGGGCTTTCTTT
TRBD2,.,TRBJ2-1,TRBV9,CASSLTSGGYNEQFF,TGTGCCAGCAGCCTGACTAGCGGGGGCTACAATGAGCAGTTCTTC
.,.,TRBJ2-3,TRBV12-3/TRBV12-4,CASSGAVTDTQYF,TGTGCCAGCAGTGGCGCCGTCACAGATACGCAGTATTTT
.,few,TRBJ2-7,TRBV3-2,CASSQLGGTGIHEQYF,TGTGCCAGCAGCCAACTTGGGGGGACCGGCATTCACGAGCAGTACTTC
.,many,TRBJ2-7,TRBV24-1,CATSAGLGPYEQYF,TGTGCCACCAGTGCCGGCCTGGGACCCTACGAGCAGTACTTC
TRBD1,many,TRBJ2-2,TRBV28,CASSSSGTANGELFF,TGTGCCAGCAGTTCATCCGGGACAGCAAACGGGGAGCTGTTTTTT
TRBD2,.,TRBJ2-3,TRBV6-2/TRBV6-3,CASSSWTSAATRNTQYF,TGTGCCAGCAGTTCCTGGACTAGCGCCGCTACTAGGAATACGCAGTATTTT
.,many,TRBJ1-2,TRBV5-5,CASSFPTENYGYTF,TGTGCCAGCAGCTTCCCGACAGAAAACTATGGCTACACCTTC
.,few,TRBJ2-1,TRBV28,CASSFRDPGNEQFF,TGTGCCAGCAGTTTCCGGGACCCGGGCAATGAGCAGTTCTTC
TRBD1,few,TRBJ2-5,TRBV12-3/TRBV12-4,CASSPGTGMETQYF,TGTGCCAGCAGCCCCGGGACAGGGATGGAGACCCAGTACTTC
.,few,TRBJ2-1,TRBV5-1,CASSLTGKGGNEQFF,TGCGCCAGCAGCTTGACAGGGAAGGGGGGCAATGAGCAGTTCTTC
.,few,TRBJ2-1,TRBV5-1,CASSLAGGTHPYNEQFF,TGCGCCAGCAGCTTGGCTGGGGGGACCCACCCCTACAATGAGCAGTTCTTC
.,many,TRBJ2-7,TRBV2,CASRAPLGPSEQYF,TGTGCCAGCAGGGCTCCCTTGGGACCCTCCGAGCAGTACTTC
TRBD1,few,TRBJ2-5,TRBV6-5,CASSSNRGSGTQYF,TGTGCCAGCAGTAGTAACAGGGGCTCGGGGACCCAGTACTTC
.,many,TRBJ2-7,TRBV4-2,CASSRGSGASEQYF,TGTGCCAGCAGCCGTGGATCGGGGGCGAGCGAGCAGTACTTC
.,many,TRBJ1-4,TRBV29-1,CSARRGVGKLFF,TGCAGCGCCCGCCGGGGGGTCGGAAAACTGTTTTTT
.,.,TRBJ1-4,TRBV12-3/TRBV12-4,CASSPSSEKLFF,TGTGCCAGCAGCCCCTCCAGCGAAAAACTGTTTTTT
.,many,TRBJ1-1,TRBV7-9,CASSSSHPGGIRGTEAFF,TGTGCCAGCAGCTCATCTCACCCCGGAGGAATACGAGGCACTGAAGCTTTCTTT
TRBD1,few,TRBJ2-2,TRBV5-4,CASSIPIGTGSTGELFF,TGTGCCAGCAGCATCCCCATCGGGACAGGGAGTACCGGGGAGCTGTTTTTT
.,.,TRBJ2-7,TRBV4-2,CASSPGDSGKQYF,TGTGCCAGCAGCCCCGGGGACTCGGGGAAGCAGTACTTC
TRBD2,many,TRBJ2-7,TRBV10-3,CAISEGGLAYEQYF,TGTGCCATCAGTGAGGGGGGACTAGCTTACGAGCAGTACTTC
TRBD1,few,TRBJ1-1,TRBV7-9,CASSPPISRGHRRDTEAFF,TGTGCCAGCAGTCCACCGATTAGTAGGGGGCATCGGCGGGACACTGAAGCTTTCTTT
TRBD1,few,TRBJ2-1,TRBV29-1,CSVVSLTGFNEQFF,TGCAGCGTCGTCTCCCTGACAGGGTTCAATGAGCAGTTCTTC
TRBD1,few,TRBJ2-2,TRBV7-6,CASSHSQGAGELFF,TGTGCCAGCAGCCATTCACAGGGGGCCGGGGAGCTGTTTTTT
.,.,TRBJ1-4,TRBV6-5,CASQAAGPELFF,TGTGCCAGCCAAGCGGCCGGGCCAGAACTGTTTTTT
.,many,TRBJ2-1,TRBV21-1,CASSNDVMPLSCVAGGPGEQFF,TGTGCCAGCAGCAACGACGTGATGCCCCTCAGTTGTGTAGCGGGGGGGCCCGGTGAGCAGTTCTTC
.,few,TRBJ2-1,TRBV12-3/TRBV12-4,CASRIQGGNEQFF,TGTGCCAGCAGGATACAGGGAGGGAATGAGCAGTTCTTC
TRBD1,.,TRBJ1-4,TRBV5-1,CASGQGLNEKLFF,TGCGCCAGCGGACAGGGACTTAATGAAAAACTGTTTTTT
TRBD2,.,TRBJ2-1,TRBV5-4,CASRGGGPLTVPYNEQFF,TGTGCCAGCAGAGGCGGGGGGCCCTTGACCGTTCCCTACAATGAGCAGTTCTTC
.,.,TRBJ2-1,TRBV7-9,CASSLGLHNEQFF,TGTGCCAGCAGCTTAGGCCTACACAATGAGCAGTTCTTC
.,.,TRBJ1-4,TRBV19,CASSSMTGFNEKLFF,TGTGCCAGTAGTAGTATGACAGGCTTTAATGAAAAACTGTTTTTT
TRBD2,.,TRBJ2-1,TRBV3-1,CASSQTSGAFGEQFF,TGTGCCAGCAGTCAGACTAGCGGGGCTTTTGGGGAGCAGTTCTTC
.,.,TRBJ2-7,TRBV6-1,CASSESYEQYF,TGTGCCAGCAGTGAATCCTACGAGCAGTACTTC
.,few,TRBJ1-5,TRBV21-1,CASSKNFWRTLSNQPQHF,TGTGCCAGCAGCAAAAACTTTTGGAGAACCTTGAGCAATCAGCCCCAGCATTTT
TRBD2,many,TRBJ2-4,TRBV12-3/TRBV12-4,CASSLSLAGGVAKNIQYF,TGTGCCAGCAGTTTATCGCTAGCGGGGGGTGTAGCCAAAAACATTCAGTACTTC
TRBD1,.,TRBJ2-1,TRBV4-3,CASSQVTYPGQGDNEQFF,TGCGCCAGCAGCCAGGTTACCTATCCGGGACAGGGAGACAATGAGCAGTTCTTC
.,many,TRBJ2-3,TRBV19,CASSARTDTQYF,TGTGCCAGTAGTGCCCGGACGGATACGCAGTATTTT